Given below is one TCR beta chain in context. These data are taken from a study of blood T cell repertoires in COVID-19. Trimming cost V 3 bases and J 3 bases, with 10 bases left between them. CDR3 length equals 13 residues. Germline V gene lookup returns CDR1 SGHRS and CDR2 YFSETQ. Produced via immunoSEQ multiplex PCR; TCRdb's table is partial and in-frame only. The repertoire holds approximately 150,000 clones, approximately 90% seen once, with around 0.91% in the top ten. Sequenced sample: peripheral blood. The chain recombines TRBV5-1 with TRBJ2-7, with D possibly TRBD1 on 5 matching bases. The receptor was isolated from a woman aged 50 to 60 with acute or convalescent COVID-19. The CDR3 DNA reads as TGCGCCAGCAGCTCGACAGATTACTACGAGCAGTACTTC. Translating gives CASSSTDYYEQYF.